This T cell receptor (beta chain) was observed in a study of blood T cell repertoires in COVID-19. In the original analysis: Quantification of nucleated cells was approximated via reference gene primer amplification. Sequencing used immunoSEQ multiplex PCR; TCRdb keeps in-frame clones, though not all of them. V, J and clone size derive from that table, while D and trimming were established from the DNA sequence. The table includes some 200,000 clones, 86% detected once. Trimming left V 4 bases short and J 1 base short, with 9 bases between. The germline V gene encodes CDR1 SGHAT and CDR2 FQDESV (reference sequence). This CDR3 has 14 amino acids. This clone appeared a single time.

The sequence was obtained from a middle-aged man with acute or convalescent COVID-19. The chain uses TRBV11-1 and TRBJ2-3; a weak D match, TRBD1 (6 bases). Input material: peripheral blood. CDR3 bases: TGTGCCAGCAGCTCCGGGACACGCACAGATACGCAGTATTTT. It specifies CASSSGTRTDTQYF.